These 13 T cell receptor beta chains share one sample of origin, sequenced in a study of T cell clones after liver transplantation. Sequenced by immunoSEQ multiplex PCR; TCRdb stores in-frame clones only, minus some. The sample has roughly 49,000 clones; 70% to 75% are singletons. The sample was CD4+ T cells from blood, taken roughly 56 months after liver transplant. These receptors originate from a human patient who received a liver transplant. Some T cells here may be from the graft donor.

This clone has just a few counts. The CDR3 loop is CASSPGQVGSYNSPLHF. The CDR3, as DNA: TGTGCCAGCAGCCCAGGACAGGTCGGCTCCTATAATTCACCCCTCCACTTT. V is TRBV7-6 and J is TRBJ1-6, with 7 bases identical to TRBD1. The length of the CDR3 is 17 residues. V trimming: 5 bases; J trimming: 0 bases; junction bases outside the gene matches: 7. The germline gives CDR1 SGHVS, CDR2 FNYEAQ.

The CDR3 loop is CASSNWRGQQETQYF. The CDR3 nucleotides are TGTGCCAGCAGCAACTGGAGGGGACAACAAGAGACCCAGTACTTC. The chain uses TRBV9 and TRBJ2-5; the D call may be TRBD1 or TRBD2 (6 bases each). Between the trimmed V and J ends, which lost 4 bases and 2 bases, there was a span of 15 bases. The CDR3 runs to 15 residues. Germline V gene data show CDR1 as SGDLS and CDR2 as YYNGEE. The full variable domain, with the rest looked up from reference TRBV9 and TRBJ2-5, is DSGVTQTPKHLITATGQRVTLRCSPRSGDLSVYWYQQSLDQGLQFLIQYYNGEERAKGNILERFSAQQFPDLHSELNLSSLELGDSALYFCASSNWRGQQETQYFGPGTRLLVL.

This clone was observed a few times. This chain links TRBV23-1 with TRBJ2-4; D unresolved. TRBV23-1 is an ORF for which the function is uncertain. The germline V and J ends were trimmed by 5 bases and 0 bases, with 17 bases remaining between them. The CDR3 is 17 residues long. The CDR3 sequence: CASSEIVGILAKNIQYF. The CDR3 DNA is TGCGCCAGCAGTGAAATCGTAGGCATTCTAGCCAAAAACATTCAGTACTTC.

This clone was detected only a few times. This chain links TRBV7-9 with TRBJ2-1, with 7 bases aligning to TRBD1. With V trimmed by 5 bases and J by 6 bases, 4 bases remained unmatched. This CDR3 contains 13 residues. The germline V gene encodes CDR1 SEHNR and CDR2 FQNEAQ (reference sequence). The CDR3 loop is CASSIRTGNEQFF. CDR3 sequence (DNA): TGTGCCAGCAGCATAAGGACAGGCAATGAGCAGTTCTTC. Full variable domain (rest looked up from reference TRBV7-9 and TRBJ2-1): DTGVSQNPRHKITKRGQNVTFRCDPISEHNRLYWYRQTLGQGPEFLTYFQNEAQLEKSRLLSDRFSAERPKGSFSTLEIQRTEQGDSAMYLCASSIRTGNEQFFGPGTRLTVL.

This clone is a singleton in its sample. This sequence joins TRBV4-1 and TRBJ1-2; weak D call: TRBD1 (5 bases). This CDR3 has 17 residues. CDR1 and CDR2 (germline): MGHRA, YSYEKL. V was clipped by 2 bases and J by 3 bases, with 19 bases between them. CDR3 DNA: TGCGCCAGCAGCCAAAGATCTGGATGGGGGGTTCACTATGGCTACACCTTC. It encodes CASSQRSGWGVHYGYTF.

The rearrangement links TRBV30 to TRBJ1-1, with TRBD1 as a possible D gene (6 bases). Per germline, CDR1 GTSNPN and CDR2 SVGIG (reference sequence). There are 15 residues in the CDR3. V lost 2 bases and J 0 bases, leaving 13 bases between the germline ends. CDR3 amino acids: CAWSTGLRMNTEAFF. CDR3 DNA: TGTGCCTGGAGTACAGGGCTCCGGATGAACACTGAAGCTTTCTTT. Looking up the rest from reference TRBV30 and TRBJ1-1 gives the full variable domain: SQTIHQWPATLVQPVGSPLSLECTVEGTSNPNLYWYRQAAGRGLQLLFYSVGIGQISSEVPQNLSASRPQDRQFILSSKKLLLSDSGFYLCAWSTGLRMNTEAFFGQGTRLTVV.

This chain links TRBV2 with TRBJ2-3; 9 bases match TRBD2. V lost 6 bases, J lost 0 bases, and 4 bases stayed unmatched. Germline loops: CDR1 SNHLY, CDR2 FYNNEI. This CDR3 has 15 amino acids. DNA for the CDR3: TGTGCCAGCAGGGGAGCGGGGGGCAGCACAGATACGCAGTATTTT. This translates into CASRGAGGSTDTQYF.

The chain is built from TRBV19 and TRBJ2-1; no definite D call. CDR3 length: 16 amino acids. Germline CDR1 is LNHDA and CDR2 is SQIVND (reference sequence). V lost 7 bases, J lost 0 bases, and 16 bases lay in between. The CDR3 sequence: CASNMRQTSSYNEQFF. The CDR3 DNA follows: TGTGCCAGTAACATGCGGCAGACGAGCTCCTACAATGAGCAGTTCTTC.

This clone was detected many times. The chain uses TRBV15 and TRBJ2-7; D remains unclear. Trimming stripped 1 base from V and 0 bases from J, with 7 bases between. CDR1 is LNHNV and CDR2 is YYDKDF in the germline V gene (reference sequence). The CDR3 contains 14 residues. The CDR3 DNA follows: TGTGCCACCAGCAGAGCGGGTTACTCCTACGAGCAGTACTTC. Translated: CATSRAGYSYEQYF. Full variable domain (outside the CDR3, taken from reference TRBV15 and TRBJ2-7): DAMVIQNPRYQVTQFGKPVTLSCSQTLNHNVMYWYQQKSSQAPKLLFHYYDKDFNNEADTPDNFQSRRPNTSFCFLDIRSPGLGDTAMYLCATSRAGYSYEQYFGPGTRLTVT.

Here the CDR3 reads CASSRRQGTLLSGANVLTF. CDR3 coding DNA: TGTGCCAGCAGCCGAAGGCAGGGGACGCTCCTGTCTGGGGCCAACGTCCTGACTTTC. V gene TRBV7-8 combines with J gene TRBJ2-6; D possibly corresponds to TRBD1 (6 bases). The CDR3 covers 19 residues. Germline CDR1 is SGHVS and CDR2 is FQNEAQ. V was cut by 5 bases and J by 1 base, with 21 bases left in between.

This clone was observed a few times. The chain joins TRBV6-5 to TRBJ2-1; TRBD2 aligns across 12 bases. With 2 bases clipped from V and 10 bases from J, the junction kept 9 bases outside the gene matches. Germline CDR1 MNHEY, CDR2 SVGAGI. The CDR3 runs to 16 residues. The CDR3 DNA reads as TGTGCCAGCAGTTACATTGGGCTAGCGGGGGGGCAGGAGCAGTTCTTC. As protein: CASSYIGLAGGQEQFF.

The chain uses TRBV28 and TRBJ2-7; maybe TRBD1 (5 bases). Germline lookup yields CDR1 MDHEN and CDR2 SYDVKM. The germline V and J ends were trimmed by 9 bases and 0 bases, with 9 bases remaining between them. This CDR3 region has 12 residues. Written as DNA, the CDR3 is TGTGCCAGTACAGGAAACTCCTACGAGCAGTACTTC. This gives the protein CASTGNSYEQYF.

The chain has TRBV4-1 and TRBJ1-2, with TRBD1 identical over 9 bases. Trimming cost V 4 bases and J 6 bases; bases outside gene matches: 9. The V gene's germline CDR1 is MGHRA and CDR2 YSYEKL. The CDR3 is made up of 15 amino acids. DNA of the CDR3: TGCGCCAGCAGCCTCCCCCGGGACAGGGCCCATGGCTACACCTTC. Translation: CASSLPRDRAHGYTF.